The 28 T cell receptor beta chains below come from one sample, sequenced in a study of blood T cells in healthy people across ages. Primers used in a second PCR of roughly 7 to 12 cycles were a sample-barcoded 5' primer and a J-beta primer mix. TCRdb re-analysed the 5' RACE reads in MiXCR, keeping a single row per CDR3 protein. This sample yields hundreds of thousands of distinct CDR3 sequences, of which over 40% are seen a single time; roughly 30% belongs to the top ten. The sequenced sample was blood. The receptors come from an elderly man in good health.

This clonotype was observed many times. The rearrangement joins TRBV28 to TRBJ2-6; TRBD1 is a possible D gene (7 bases). Per germline, CDR1 MDHEN and CDR2 SYDVKM. The CDR3 sequence is 16 residues long. Trimming shortened V by 7 bases and J by 0 bases, and 13 bases separated the two germline ends. The CDR3 DNA is TGTGCCAGCATCCCAGGGGGGATCTCTGGGGCCAACGTCCTGACTTTC. Protein sequence: CASIPGGISGANVLTF.

The chain links TRBV15 to TRBJ2-1; D is unresolved. CDR3 size: 12 residues. With 5 bases removed from V and 8 bases from J, the gap between germline ends came to 10 bases. In germline, CDR1 is LNHNV, CDR2 YYDKDF (reference sequence). The CDR3 loop is CATSARGDEQFF. CDR3 nucleotides: TGTGCCACCAGCGCCCGCGGCGATGAGCAGTTCTTC. The full variable domain, its missing parts supplied by reference TRBV15 and TRBJ2-1, is DAMVIQNPRYQVTQFGKPVTLSCSQTLNHNVMYWYQQKSSQAPKLLFHYYDKDFNNEADTPDNFQSRRPNTSFCFLDIRSPGLGDTAMYLCATSARGDEQFFGPGTRLTVL.

Points on this clonotype: With a much larger clone just one base away, this may be a read error. This CDR3 is CSLGQSLGETQFF. The CDR3 bases are TGCAGCCTAGGACAGTCCCTGGGGGAGACCCAGTTCTTC. The rearrangement uses TRBV29-1 and TRBJ2-1, with D possibly matching TRBD1 (6 bases). The germline V gene has CDR1 SQVTM and CDR2 ANQGSEA. Deletions cut 8 bases from V and 13 bases from J, with 24 bases between. This CDR3 is 13 amino acids long.

The chain is built from TRBV5-1 and TRBJ1-2; D gene uncertain. Germline CDR1 and CDR2: SGHRS and YFSETQ. V dropped 1 base and J dropped 3 bases, with 7 bases sitting between them. This CDR3 is built from 13 residues. The CDR3 protein is CASSLLTDYGYTF. CDR3 in DNA: TGCGCCAGCAGCTTGCTTACGGACTATGGCTACACCTTC.

The chain is built from TRBV6-1 and TRBJ2-1, with D perhaps matching TRBD1 (6 bases). Germline V gene sequence: CDR1 MNHNS, CDR2 SASEGT. CDR3 length: 16 residues. Deletions cut 2 bases from V and 13 bases from J, with 24 bases between. The CDR3 protein is CASSERRDTRGETQFF. CDR3 bases: TGTGCCAGCAGTGAAAGAAGGGACACAAGGGGAGAGACCCAGTTCTTC.

Points on this clonotype: A read error may account for a junction end that differs from germline. The chain couples TRBV28 to TRBJ2-5, with 11 bases fitting TRBD2. Germline V gives CDR1 MDHEN, CDR2 SYDVKM. The CDR3 is made up of 16 amino acids. In nucleotides, the CDR3 is TGTGCCAGCAGTTGGGCTAGCGGGAGGTACCAAGAGACTCAGTACTTC. It yields the protein CASSWASGRYQETQYF.

The rearrangement joins TRBV7-3 to TRBJ2-3; TRBD1 might be the D (5 bases). This CDR3 region has 14 residues. The germline CDR1 and CDR2 sequences are SGHTA and FQGTGA. With 2 bases removed from V and 6 bases from J, the gap between germline ends came to 12 bases. CDR3 nucleotides: TGTGCCAGCAGCTTAGGGGCGTCGGTCGATACGCAGTATTTT. Translated: CASSLGASVDTQYF.

The chain employs TRBV18 and TRBJ2-1; D is perhaps TRBD1 (6 bases). Between the trimmed V and J ends, which lost 7 bases and 8 bases, there was a span of 18 bases. This CDR3 is 14 amino acids long. Per germline, CDR1 KGHSH and CDR2 LQKENI. In DNA form, the CDR3 reads TGTGCCAGCTTTGGACAGCTCCCTGGGGATGAGCAGTTCTTC. Protein: CASFGQLPGDEQFF. Full variable domain (remainder filled in from reference TRBV18 and TRBJ2-1): NAGVMQNPRHLVRRRGQEARLRCSPMKGHSHVYWYRQLPEEGLKFMVYLQKENIIDESGMPKERFSAEFPKEGPSILRIQQVVRGDSAAYFCASFGQLPGDEQFFGPGTRLTVL.

This clonotype was counted between two and nine times. J is TRBJ2-1 and V is TRBV20-1; the match to TRBD2 covers 9 bases. Germline lookup yields CDR1 DFQATT and CDR2 SNEGSKA (reference sequence). Germline trimming cut 0 bases from V and 4 bases from J; bases unmatched to any gene: 7. This CDR3 contains 16 residues. The CDR3 here is CSARDSSSGKYNEQFF. In nucleotides, the CDR3 is TGCAGTGCTAGAGATTCATCTAGCGGGAAATACAATGAGCAGTTCTTC.

The rearrangement uses TRBV19 and TRBJ2-4; tentative D call: TRBD1 (6 bases). The CDR3 extends over 15 amino acids. Germline V gives CDR1 LNHDA, CDR2 SQIVND (reference sequence). The germline V and J ends were trimmed by 3 bases and 0 bases, with 9 bases remaining between them. The CDR3 DNA is TGTGCCAGTAGTATGGCCAGGGGAGCCAAAAACATTCAGTACTTC. This codes for CASSMARGAKNIQYF.

In its sample, this clonotype was seen a few times. The chain joins TRBV6-5 to TRBJ1-1, with D perhaps matching TRBD1 (5 bases). The CDR3 extends over 11 amino acids. In germline, CDR1 is MNHEY, CDR2 SVGAGI. Trimming pared 5 bases from V and 9 bases from J, leaving 10 bases between. This chain's CDR3 is CASSQGHQAFF. CDR3 sequence (DNA): TGTGCCAGCAGTCAAGGACACCAAGCTTTCTTT.

The chain employs TRBV9 and TRBJ1-2; TRBD1 matches 10 bases. Looked up from germline, CDR1 is SGDLS and CDR2 is YYNGEE. After removal of 4 bases from V and 2 bases from J, the junction contained 11 bases not matched to a gene. This CDR3 is built from 17 residues. The CDR3 coding sequence is TGTGCCAGCAGCTCATACAGGACAGGGGGATTCAACTATGGCTACACCTTC. Amino acids: CASSSYRTGGFNYGYTF.

This clonotype appeared a few times. The chain couples TRBV10-2 to TRBJ2-2; the D is unclear. The CDR3 has 12 amino acids. Trimming removed 5 bases from V and 6 bases from J, with 7 bases in between. Germline CDR1 and CDR2: WSHSY and SAAADI. CDR3 in amino acids: CASSLLAGELFF. CDR3 sequence (DNA): TGCGCCAGCAGTCTGCTCGCCGGGGAGCTGTTTTTT.

The chain uses TRBV2 and TRBJ1-3; a weak D match, TRBD1 (5 bases). The CDR3 is made up of 16 amino acids. Germline lookup yields CDR1 SNHLY and CDR2 FYNNEI. Trimming cost V 2 bases and J 2 bases, with 13 bases left between them. The CDR3 coding sequence is TGTGCCAGCAGTGAACGAGGGGTAAAGGCTGGAAACACCATATATTTT. Its protein product is CASSERGVKAGNTIYF.

This clonotype was detected only a few times. J is TRBJ2-7 and V is TRBV7-2, with 16 bases identical to TRBD2. J gave up 2 bases and V 4 bases, and 5 bases lay outside the gene matches. Germline V CDR1 and CDR2: SGHTA, FQGNSA. This CDR3 has 17 residues. CDR3 sequence reads: CASSYGGTSGGAYEQYF. In DNA, the CDR3 is TGTGCCAGCAGCTACGGGGGGACTAGCGGGGGGGCCTACGAGCAGTACTTC.

This clonotype has more than one count but fewer than ten. This chain uses TRBV2 with TRBJ2-7; 9 nucleotides line up with TRBD2. The germline gives CDR1 SNHLY, CDR2 FYNNEI. This CDR3 is 16 amino acids long. V was clipped by 5 bases and J by 2 bases; unmatched bases: 10. The CDR3 DNA reads as TGTGCCAGCAGTACCCCACGCGGGACTAGCACCTACGAGCAGTACTTC. This sequence encodes CASSTPRGTSTYEQYF.

This clonotype was seen only a few times. This sequence joins TRBV7-2 and TRBJ2-7; a possible D gene is TRBD1 (6 bases). The V and J ends lost 8 bases and 3 bases respectively, with 17 bases between them. The CDR3 covers 14 residues. From germline, CDR1 is SGHTA and CDR2 FQGNSA. The CDR3 DNA sequence: TGTGCCAGCCAATCAGGGGTTACAATCTACGAGCAGTACTTC. It is translated as CASQSGVTIYEQYF.

This clonotype was seen more than once but under ten times. V and J are TRBV28 and TRBJ2-7; no reliable D call. The CDR3 is 14 amino acids. Germline CDR1 and CDR2: MDHEN and SYDVKM. The ends were cut back, 1 base at V and 5 bases at J, with 12 bases in the middle. In nucleotides, the CDR3 is TGTGCCAGCAGTTTATTGTGGCAAGGCAACGAGCAGTACTTC. This codes for CASSLLWQGNEQYF. Full variable domain (remainder filled in from reference TRBV28 and TRBJ2-7): DVKVTQSSRYLVKRTGEKVFLECVQDMDHENMFWYRQDPGLGLRLIYFSYDVKMKEKGDIPEGYSVSREKKERFSLILESASTNQTSMYLCASSLLWQGNEQYFGPGTRLTVT.

The rearrangement joins TRBV4-2 to TRBJ1-5; D is undetermined. This CDR3 region has 22 residues. The V end lost 0 bases, the J end lost 0 bases, and 27 bases lay between the germline ends. Germline V gene data show CDR1 as LGHNA and CDR2 as YNFKEQ. The CDR3 protein is CASSQDVHLLGSSEDSNQPQHF. The CDR3 region has the DNA TGTGCCAGCAGCCAAGATGTGCATCTGCTGGGTAGTAGTGAGGATAGCAATCAGCCCCAGCATTTT.

V is TRBV6-5 and J is TRBJ2-7; 8 bases agree with TRBD1. V gave up 5 bases and J gave up 6 bases; unmatched junction bases: 12. Germline CDR1 is MNHEY and CDR2 is SVGAGI. This CDR3 spans 15 amino acids. CDR3 loop: CASSPLGRGRVEQYF. CDR3 nucleotides: TGTGCCAGCAGTCCTCTGGGCAGGGGGCGAGTCGAGCAGTACTTC.

The chain has TRBV4-1 and TRBJ2-3; the match to TRBD2 covers 11 bases. The CDR3 spans 15 residues. The V gene end was trimmed by 5 bases and the J gene end by 4 bases; junction bases not matched to a gene: 5. Germline loops: CDR1 MGHRA, CDR2 YSYEKL. Written as DNA, the CDR3 is TGCGCCAGCAGCACGCCTAGCGGGGGGTCAGATACGCAGTATTTT. It specifies CASSTPSGGSDTQYF.

A remark on this clonotype: The junction does not match germline at one end; this may be a read error. The chain is built from TRBV28 and TRBJ2-7, with D unclear. Germline V gene lookup returns CDR1 MDHEN and CDR2 SYDVKM. This CDR3 is 11 amino acids long. The CDR3 region is CLSAYVREQYF. The CDR3 DNA reads as TGCCTATCGGCATACGTTAGGGAGCAGTACTTC.

The gene calls are TRBV7-2 and TRBJ2-1, with TRBD2 as a possible D gene (7 bases). In germline, CDR1 is SGHTA, CDR2 FQGNSA. The CDR3 totals 15 residues. V was cut by 7 bases and J by 3 bases, with 16 bases left in between. CDR3 sequence: CASTFGGTIYNEQFF. In nucleotides, the CDR3 is TGTGCCAGCACCTTCGGGGGGACAATCTACAATGAGCAGTTCTTC.

The rearrangement uses TRBV2 and TRBJ1-1; 10 nucleotides match TRBD1. The CDR3 spans 15 residues. Germline V gene lookup returns CDR1 SNHLY and CDR2 FYNNEI. The J segment lost 9 bases and the V segment lost 0 bases, leaving 7 bases of the junction unmatched. CDR3 amino acids: CASSEARDRGPQAFF. As DNA, the CDR3 is TGTGCCAGCAGTGAAGCCCGGGACAGGGGACCTCAAGCTTTCTTT.

The J gene is TRBJ1-6, the V gene TRBV20-1; 10 nucleotides agree with TRBD1. V lost 5 bases, J lost 7 bases, and 8 bases stayed unmatched. The CDR3 is made up of 15 amino acids. The germline gives CDR1 DFQATT, CDR2 SNEGSKA (reference sequence). For the CDR3, the DNA is TGCAGTGCTGCCCCGGGACAGGGGATGAATTCACCCCTCCACTTT. Protein sequence: CSAAPGQGMNSPLHF.

The V and J genes are TRBV6-2 or TRBV6-3 and TRBJ2-3, with D possibly matching TRBD2 (5 bases). Germline CDR1 and CDR2: MNHEY and SVGEGT. V lost 4 bases and J 10 bases, leaving 15 bases between the germline ends. The CDR3 extends over 13 amino acids. The CDR3 sequence is CASSFQTRRAQYF. The CDR3 nucleotides read TGTGCCAGCAGTTTCCAAACTAGAAGGGCGCAGTATTTT.

J is TRBJ2-2 and V is TRBV28, with D perhaps matching TRBD1 or TRBD2 (5 bases each). The CDR3 spans 14 residues. The germline V gene has CDR1 MDHEN and CDR2 SYDVKM. Trimming left V 7 bases short and J 2 bases short, with 11 bases between. The DNA for the CDR3 is TGTGCCAGCACTCGGGGCGGAAACACCGGGGAGCTGTTTTTT. Amino acid sequence: CASTRGGNTGELFF.

To note about this clonotype: A junction boundary mismatches the germline segment, possibly from a read error. The CDR3 spells CVISGGQGRQPQHF. The CDR3 nucleotides are TGTGTCATCAGTGGAGGGCAGGGACGTCAGCCCCAGCATTTT. This chain links TRBV10-3 with TRBJ1-5; possible D gene TRBD1, 5 bases. The CDR3 is 14 amino acids. Germline lookup yields CDR1 ENHRY and CDR2 SYGVKD.